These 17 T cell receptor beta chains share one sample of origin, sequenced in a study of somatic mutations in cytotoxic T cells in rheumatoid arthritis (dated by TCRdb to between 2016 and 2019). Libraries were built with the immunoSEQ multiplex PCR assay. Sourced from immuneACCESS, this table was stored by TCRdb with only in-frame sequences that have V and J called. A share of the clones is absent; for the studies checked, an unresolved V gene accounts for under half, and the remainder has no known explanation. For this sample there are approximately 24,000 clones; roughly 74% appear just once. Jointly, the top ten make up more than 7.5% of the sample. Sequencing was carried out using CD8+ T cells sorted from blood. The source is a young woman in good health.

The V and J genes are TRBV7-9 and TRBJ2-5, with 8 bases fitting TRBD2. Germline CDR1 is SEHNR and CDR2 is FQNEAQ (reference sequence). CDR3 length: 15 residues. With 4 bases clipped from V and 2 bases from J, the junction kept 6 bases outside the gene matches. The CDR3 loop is CASSSQLAEQETQYF. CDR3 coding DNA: TGTGCCAGCAGCTCCCAACTAGCGGAACAAGAGACCCAGTACTTC.

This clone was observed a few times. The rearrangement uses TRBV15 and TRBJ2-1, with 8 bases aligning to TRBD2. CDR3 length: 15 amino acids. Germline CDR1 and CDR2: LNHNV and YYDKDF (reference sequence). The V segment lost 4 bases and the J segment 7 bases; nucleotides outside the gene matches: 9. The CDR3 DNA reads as TGTGCCACCAGCACGCCGGCGGGGGGACGGAATGAGCAGTTCTTC. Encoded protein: CATSTPAGGRNEQFF.

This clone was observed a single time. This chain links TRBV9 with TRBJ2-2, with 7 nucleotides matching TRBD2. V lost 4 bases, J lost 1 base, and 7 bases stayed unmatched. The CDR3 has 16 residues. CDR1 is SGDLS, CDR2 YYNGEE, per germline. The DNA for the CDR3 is TGTGCCAGCAGCCTTCATGGGAGGGAGAACACCGGGGAGCTGTTTTTT. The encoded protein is CASSLHGRENTGELFF.

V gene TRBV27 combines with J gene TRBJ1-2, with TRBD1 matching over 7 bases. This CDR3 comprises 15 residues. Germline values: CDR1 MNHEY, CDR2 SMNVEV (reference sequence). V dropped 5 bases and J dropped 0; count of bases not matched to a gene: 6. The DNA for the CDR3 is TGTGCCAGCAGTCCGGGACAGCCTTCTAACTATGGCTACACCTTC. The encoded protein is CASSPGQPSNYGYTF.

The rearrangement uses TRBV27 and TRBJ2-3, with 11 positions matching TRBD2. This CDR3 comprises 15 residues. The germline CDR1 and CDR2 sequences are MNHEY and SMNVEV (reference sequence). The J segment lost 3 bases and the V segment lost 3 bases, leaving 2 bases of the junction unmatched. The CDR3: CASSFLAGGTDTQYF. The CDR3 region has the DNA TGTGCCAGCAGTTTTCTAGCGGGGGGTACAGATACGCAGTATTTT.

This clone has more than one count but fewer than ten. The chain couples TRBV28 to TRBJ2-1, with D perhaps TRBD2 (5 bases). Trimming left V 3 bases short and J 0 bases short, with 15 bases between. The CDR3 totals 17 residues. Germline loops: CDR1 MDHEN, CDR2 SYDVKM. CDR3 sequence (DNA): TGTGCCAGCAGTTTCCCCACCCGGGGAACCTCCTACAATGAGCAGTTCTTC. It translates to CASSFPTRGTSYNEQFF.

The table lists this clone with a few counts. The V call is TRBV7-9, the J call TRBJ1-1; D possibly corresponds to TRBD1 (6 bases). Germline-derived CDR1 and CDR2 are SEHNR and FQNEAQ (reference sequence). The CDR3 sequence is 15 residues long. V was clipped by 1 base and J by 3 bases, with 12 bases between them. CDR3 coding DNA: TGTGCCAGCAGCTTAGATGGGGGGCGCGACACTGAAGCTTTCTTT. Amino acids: CASSLDGGRDTEAFF.

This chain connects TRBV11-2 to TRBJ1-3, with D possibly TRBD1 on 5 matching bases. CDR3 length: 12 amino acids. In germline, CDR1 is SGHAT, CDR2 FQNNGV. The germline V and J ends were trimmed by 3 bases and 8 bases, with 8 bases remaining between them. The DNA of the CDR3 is TGTGCCAGCAGCTTGGGGGGAGACACCATATATTTT. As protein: CASSLGGDTIYF.

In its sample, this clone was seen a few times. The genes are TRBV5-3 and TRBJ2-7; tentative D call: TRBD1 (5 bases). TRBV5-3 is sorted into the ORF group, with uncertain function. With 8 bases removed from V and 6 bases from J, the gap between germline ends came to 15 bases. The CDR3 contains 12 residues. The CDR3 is CARNLQDLEQYF. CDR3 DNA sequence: TGTGCCAGGAACTTACAGGATCTCGAGCAGTACTTC.

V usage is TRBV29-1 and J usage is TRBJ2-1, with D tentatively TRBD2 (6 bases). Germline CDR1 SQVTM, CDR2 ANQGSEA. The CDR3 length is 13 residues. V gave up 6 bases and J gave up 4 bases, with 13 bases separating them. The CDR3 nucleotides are TGCAGCGTCCCCCGGGGGTCGTACAATGAGCAGTTCTTC. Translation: CSVPRGSYNEQFF.

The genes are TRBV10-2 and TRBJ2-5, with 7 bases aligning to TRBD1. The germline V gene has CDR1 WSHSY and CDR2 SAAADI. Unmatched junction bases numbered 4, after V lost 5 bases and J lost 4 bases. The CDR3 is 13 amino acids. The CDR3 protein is CASSYTGAETQYF. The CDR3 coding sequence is TGCGCCAGCAGTTATACAGGGGCAGAGACCCAGTACTTC.

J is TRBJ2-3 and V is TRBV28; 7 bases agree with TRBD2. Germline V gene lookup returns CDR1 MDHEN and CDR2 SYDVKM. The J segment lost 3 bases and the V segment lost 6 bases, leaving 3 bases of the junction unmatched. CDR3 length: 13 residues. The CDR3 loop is CASSPGGTDTQYF. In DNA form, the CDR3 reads TGTGCCAGCAGCCCGGGGGGAACAGATACGCAGTATTTT.

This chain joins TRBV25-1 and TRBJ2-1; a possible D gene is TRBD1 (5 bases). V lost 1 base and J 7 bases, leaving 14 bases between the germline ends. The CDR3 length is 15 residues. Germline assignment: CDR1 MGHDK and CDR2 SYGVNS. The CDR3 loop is CASSEWQGLGNEQFF. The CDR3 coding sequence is TGTGCCAGCAGTGAATGGCAGGGCCTAGGGAATGAGCAGTTCTTC.

As DNA, the CDR3 is TGTGCCAGCAGCTTAACAGGGGAATATGGCTACACCTTC. Protein: CASSLTGEYGYTF. The rearrangement joins TRBV7-9 to TRBJ1-2, with 7 bases lining up with TRBD1. CDR3 length: 13 amino acids. Looked up from germline, CDR1 is SEHNR and CDR2 is FQNEAQ (reference sequence). Trimming at V came to 2 bases and at J to 5 bases, leaving 2 bases not matched to a gene. Full variable domain (outside the CDR3, taken from reference TRBV7-9 and TRBJ1-2): DTGVSQNPRHKITKRGQNVTFRCDPISEHNRLYWYRQTLGQGPEFLTYFQNEAQLEKSRLLSDRFSAERPKGSFSTLEIQRTEQGDSAMYLCASSLTGEYGYTFGSGTRLTVV.

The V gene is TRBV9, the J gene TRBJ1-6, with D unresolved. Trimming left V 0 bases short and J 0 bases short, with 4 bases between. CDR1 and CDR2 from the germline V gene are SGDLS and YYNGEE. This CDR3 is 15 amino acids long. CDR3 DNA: TGTGCCAGCAGCGTAGGCAGCTCCTATAATTCACCCCTCCACTTT. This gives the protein CASSVGSSYNSPLHF.

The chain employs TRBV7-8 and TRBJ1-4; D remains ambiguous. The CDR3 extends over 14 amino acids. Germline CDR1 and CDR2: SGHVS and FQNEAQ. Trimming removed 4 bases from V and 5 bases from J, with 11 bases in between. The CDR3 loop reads CASSSPGINEKLFF. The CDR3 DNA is TGTGCCAGCAGCTCACCGGGAATCAATGAAAAACTGTTTTTT.

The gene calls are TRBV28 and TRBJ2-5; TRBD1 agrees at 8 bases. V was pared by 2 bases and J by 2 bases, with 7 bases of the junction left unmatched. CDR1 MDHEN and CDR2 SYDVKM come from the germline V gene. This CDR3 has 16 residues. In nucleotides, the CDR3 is TGTGCCAGCAGTTTAGAGACGGACAGGGCGCAAGAGACCCAGTACTTC. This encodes CASSLETDRAQETQYF.